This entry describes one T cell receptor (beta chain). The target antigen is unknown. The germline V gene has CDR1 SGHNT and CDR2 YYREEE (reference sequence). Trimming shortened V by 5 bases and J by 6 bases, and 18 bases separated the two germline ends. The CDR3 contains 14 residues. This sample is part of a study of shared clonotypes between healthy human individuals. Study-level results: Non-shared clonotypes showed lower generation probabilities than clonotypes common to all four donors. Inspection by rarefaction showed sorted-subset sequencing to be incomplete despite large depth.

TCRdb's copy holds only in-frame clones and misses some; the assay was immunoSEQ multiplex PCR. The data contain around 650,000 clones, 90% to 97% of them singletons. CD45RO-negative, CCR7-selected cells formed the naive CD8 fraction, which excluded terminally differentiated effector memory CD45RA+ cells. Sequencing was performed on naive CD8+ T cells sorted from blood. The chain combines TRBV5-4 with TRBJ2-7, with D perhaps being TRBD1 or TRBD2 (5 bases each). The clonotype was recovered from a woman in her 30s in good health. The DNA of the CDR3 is TGTGCCAGCAGTCCCGGGACGAGGGCACGCGAGCAGTACTTC. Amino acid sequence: CASSPGTRAREQYF. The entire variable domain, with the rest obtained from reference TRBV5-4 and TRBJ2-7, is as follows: ETGVTQSPTHLIKTRGQQVTLRCSSQSGHNTVSWYQQALGQGPQFIFQYYREEENGRGNFPPRFSGLQFPNYSSELNVNALELDDSALYLCASSPGTRAREQYFGPGTRLTVT.